Listed here are 21 T cell receptor beta chains from one sample, sequenced in a study of beta chain features in type 1 diabetes. Study results and limitations: Shorter TCRB CDR3s, moderately but significantly so, were found in Type 1 diabetes patients in all four CD4+ subsets.

These receptors' antigens are unknown. TCRB transcripts that were expressed got sequenced, as all of the isolated RNA had been reverse transcribed. The data were produced by immunoSEQ multiplex PCR, yet TCRdb's version contains in-frame clones alone and is incomplete. The sample holds under 300,000 clones; approximately 14% are singletons and the top ten take just under 0.02%. The specimen was naive CD4+ T cells from blood. The receptors were sampled from a man aged 30 to 45 with type 1 diabetes.

This clone was recorded a few times. J is TRBJ1-5 and V is TRBV2, with TRBD1 matching 8 bases. Germline V gene sequence: CDR1 SNHLY, CDR2 FYNNEI. The CDR3 contains 13 residues. Trimming removed 2 bases from V and 6 bases from J; junction bases left unmatched: 0. The CDR3 DNA follows: TGTGCCAGCAGTGAAACAGGGGGTCAGCCCCAGCATTTT. Amino acid sequence: CASSETGGQPQHF.

The J gene is TRBJ1-1, the V gene TRBV23-1; D not certain. TRBV23-1 is treated as an ORF (open reading frame) with a function not yet certain. The CDR3 sequence is 15 residues long. With 2 bases removed from V and 6 bases from J, the gap between germline ends came to 16 bases. The CDR3 region has the DNA TGCGCCAGCAGTCAAATGGAGGGTCGGGCTGCTGAAGCTTTCTTT. It encodes CASSQMEGRAAEAFF.

This clone has a handful of counts. This rearrangement joins TRBV18 to TRBJ1-5; D is unclear. Trimming took 2 bases from V and 4 from J, leaving 6 bases between them. This CDR3 is 13 amino acids long. Germline CDR1 is KGHSH and CDR2 is LQKENI. The CDR3 DNA follows: TGTGCCAGCTCACCATCAGGAAATCAGCCCCAGCATTTT. Its protein product is CASSPSGNQPQHF.

This chain uses TRBV4-1 with TRBJ2-3, with TRBD1 identical over 7 bases. J was trimmed by 4 bases and V by 3 bases; bases with no gene match: 4. This CDR3 has 14 amino acids. The V gene's germline CDR1 is MGHRA and CDR2 YSYEKL. In nucleotides, the CDR3 is TGCGCCAGCAGCCAGAGGGGACAGTCAGATACGCAGTATTTT. Encoded protein: CASSQRGQSDTQYF.

This clone appeared once. This chain links TRBV5-6 with TRBJ1-1, with TRBD1 as a possible D gene (5 bases). This CDR3 is built from 15 residues. V was clipped by 0 bases and J by 1 base, with 10 bases between them. Germline V lookup: CDR1 SGHDT, CDR2 YYEEEE. The CDR3 coding sequence is TGTGCCAGCAGCTTGGCGCTGGGGCGGAACACTGAAGCTTTCTTT. Translation gives CASSLALGRNTEAFF.

In nucleotides, the CDR3 is TGCGCCAGCAGCCTCCGGACAGGGGACGAAAAACTGTTTTTT. This codes for CASSLRTGDEKLFF. J is TRBJ1-4 and V is TRBV5-1; 9 bases agree with TRBD1. The germline CDR1 and CDR2 sequences are SGHRS and YFSETQ. J lost 8 bases, V lost 4 bases, and 6 bases had no gene match. The CDR3 is 14 residues long.

This clone came up many times. The chain is built from TRBV7-9 and TRBJ2-1; D unclear. The V end lost 7 bases, the J end lost 9 bases, and 7 bases lay between the germline ends. CDR1 and CDR2 from the germline V gene are SEHNR and FQNEAQ (reference sequence). This CDR3 is 10 amino acids long. CDR3 DNA: TGTGCCAGCATGAGTATTGAGCAGTTCTTC. Translated: CASMSIEQFF.

This clone has a handful of counts. The chain couples TRBV5-1 to TRBJ2-3; the match to TRBD2 covers 9 bases. The V gene end was trimmed by 3 bases and the J gene end by 4 bases; junction bases not matched to a gene: 3. Germline CDR1 is SGHRS and CDR2 is YFSETQ. The CDR3 extends over 14 amino acids. The CDR3, as DNA: TGCGCCAGCAGCTATAGCGGGGGCGCAGATACGCAGTATTTT. Its protein is CASSYSGGADTQYF.

This clone came up a few times. The rearrangement links TRBV18 to TRBJ1-5; 8 bases are a match to TRBD1. From germline, CDR1 is KGHSH and CDR2 LQKENI. The V segment lost 3 bases and the J segment 1 base; nucleotides outside the gene matches: 5. CDR3 length: 16 residues. In nucleotides, the CDR3 is TGTGCCAGCTCACCTACAGGGGGTGCAAGCAATCAGCCCCAGCATTTT. This gives the protein CASSPTGGASNQPQHF.

This clone occurred a few times. J is TRBJ2-3 and V is TRBV18; 13 bases agree with TRBD2. CDR1 is KGHSH and CDR2 is LQKENI in the germline V gene. V was pared by 5 bases and J by 4 bases, with 6 bases of the junction left unmatched. The CDR3 extends over 16 amino acids. CDR3 bases: TGTGCCAGCTCAACCGGGACTAGCGGGACATCAGATACGCAGTATTTT. This translates into CASSTGTSGTSDTQYF.

This chain links TRBV2 with TRBJ2-7; 12 bases line up with TRBD2. Losses at the gene ends were 6 bases for V and 2 bases for J; bases not matched to a gene: 5. The CDR3 has 15 residues. CDR1 SNHLY and CDR2 FYNNEI come from the germline V gene. CDR3 bases: TGTGCCAGCAGACTCCGACTAGCGGGGGCCTACGAGCAGTACTTC. Translating gives CASRLRLAGAYEQYF.

There are a few counts of this clone. For the CDR3, the DNA is TGTGCCAGCAGCCAAGATAGGGGCAGCGTCTACGAGCAGTACTTC. Amino acids: CASSQDRGSVYEQYF. This chain links TRBV4-2 with TRBJ2-7; possible D gene TRBD1, 5 bases. V lost 0 bases and J 3 bases, leaving 12 bases between the germline ends. The CDR3 is made up of 15 amino acids. CDR1 and CDR2 from the germline V gene are LGHNA and YNFKEQ.

This chain links TRBV19 with TRBJ1-1; D might be TRBD1 (5 bases). With 3 bases removed from V and 0 bases from J, the gap between germline ends came to 11 bases. This CDR3 contains 15 residues. The germline V gene encodes CDR1 LNHDA and CDR2 SQIVND (reference sequence). The CDR3 sequence is CASSMVQAMNTEAFF. CDR3 DNA: TGTGCCAGTAGTATGGTACAGGCTATGAACACTGAAGCTTTCTTT.

The V call is TRBV11-3, the J call TRBJ2-6, with D maybe TRBD1 (5 bases). V was trimmed by 0 bases and J by 8 bases, leaving 14 bases between them. CDR1 is SGHNT and CDR2 is YENEEA in the germline V gene. This CDR3 has 16 amino acids. The CDR3: CASSLDPRVTSNVLTF. DNA for the CDR3: TGTGCCAGCAGCTTAGATCCCAGGGTGACCTCCAACGTCCTGACTTTC.

This clone was seen a handful of times. V and J are TRBV11-2 and TRBJ2-5, with a possible D match to TRBD2 (5 bases). The germline V and J ends were trimmed by 6 bases and 7 bases, with 15 bases remaining between them. The CDR3 totals 13 residues. Germline lookup yields CDR1 SGHAT and CDR2 FQNNGV. CDR3 bases: TGTGCCAGCAGTCGAGGGCTTGCCGGGACCCAGTACTTC. It codes for CASSRGLAGTQYF.

This clone has only a few counts. V usage is TRBV29-1 and J usage is TRBJ2-3; 7 nucleotides match TRBD2. The ends lost 8 bases at V and 1 base at J; junction bases unmatched: 12. CDR1 and CDR2 from the germline V gene are SQVTM and ANQGSEA. The CDR3 covers 15 residues. The CDR3 DNA is TGCAGCCCGGGGCGGGTGGCGGGGGGCACAGATACGCAGTATTTT. Translating gives CSPGRVAGGTDTQYF.

This clone was detected a few times. The chain has TRBV25-1 and TRBJ2-5; 7 bases line up with TRBD1. CDR1 is MGHDK, CDR2 SYGVNS, per germline. J lost 6 bases, V lost 7 bases, and 8 bases had no gene match. The CDR3 has 13 amino acids. This CDR3 is CASTQGQYQTQYF. In DNA form, the CDR3 reads TGTGCCAGCACCCAGGGACAGTACCAGACCCAGTACTTC.

There are a few counts of this clone. J is TRBJ1-5 and V is TRBV12-5, with D possibly TRBD1 on 6 matching bases. Per the germline V gene, CDR1 is LGHNT and CDR2 is FRNRAP. The CDR3 totals 12 residues. The V and J ends lost 1 base and 11 bases respectively, with 9 bases between them. CDR3 DNA sequence: TGTGCTAGTGGTTTGGACAGGGAGACCCAGCATTTT. Translation: CASGLDRETQHF.

A few counts support this clone. The rearrangement joins TRBV2 to TRBJ1-1; maybe TRBD1 (6 bases). V was clipped by 10 bases and J by 4 bases, with 19 bases between them. The CDR3 extends over 14 amino acids. Germline-derived CDR1 and CDR2 are SNHLY and FYNNEI. CDR3: CATRTEKGGTEAFF. The CDR3 DNA reads as TGTGCCACAAGGACTGAAAAAGGGGGCACTGAAGCTTTCTTT.

The chain couples TRBV7-9 to TRBJ2-1, with D tentatively TRBD2 (6 bases). V was trimmed by 1 base and J by 4 bases, leaving 17 bases between them. Germline V gene sequence: CDR1 SEHNR, CDR2 FQNEAQ (reference sequence). The CDR3 sequence is 17 residues long. This chain's CDR3 is CASSLDGGTNVYNEQFF. The CDR3 DNA reads TGTGCCAGCAGCTTAGATGGCGGGACCAACGTTTACAATGAGCAGTTCTTC.

This chain connects TRBV15 to TRBJ2-7, with D uncertain. Trimming cost V 0 bases and J 3 bases, with 6 bases left between them. CDR3 size: 13 residues. Looked up from germline, CDR1 is LNHNV and CDR2 is YYDKDF (reference sequence). This CDR3 is CATSRDLLYEQYF. The DNA for the CDR3 is TGTGCCACCAGCAGAGACCTCCTCTACGAGCAGTACTTC.